One sample yielded the 29 T cell receptor beta chains listed below, sequenced in a study of spatial heterogeneity in lung cancer (dated by TCRdb to between 2017 and 2020). Libraries were made using 5' RACE. TCRdb records NextSeq 500 as the sequencer. TCRdb trimmed the raw reads at Q25, called clones with MiXCR and kept productive beta chains. Rows with one shared CDR3 protein collapse into an entry with the most common genes and DNA. The sample table contains fewer than 60,000 distinct CDR3 sequences; only one count was recorded for roughly 8.1% of them. The ten biggest clones cover approximately 35% of the sample. Sample time point, as interpreted from the label and publication: blood at routine non-recurrence follow-up after resection. Whole RNA extracted from tumor and nontumor lung tissue, or from cryopreserved PBMC samples, was used for TCR sequencing without cell sorting. Source: PBMCs, taken at follow-up. These receptors came from a female donor with early-stage non-small cell lung cancer.

This rearrangement joins TRBV5-1 to TRBJ2-4; maybe TRBD2 (7 bases). With 4 bases removed from V and 10 bases from J, the gap between germline ends came to 15 bases. CDR3 size: 13 residues. Germline values: CDR1 SGHRS, CDR2 YFSETQ. The CDR3 loop reads CASSPAGANIQYF. In DNA, the CDR3 is TGCGCCAGCAGCCCTGCGGGGGCTAATATTCAGTACTTC. Full variable domain (outside the CDR3, taken from reference TRBV5-1 and TRBJ2-4): KAGVTQTPRYLIKTRGQQVTLSCSPISGHRSVSWYQQTPGQGLQFLFEYFSETQRNKGNFPGRFSGRQFSNSRSEMNVSTLELGDSALYLCASSPAGANIQYFGAGTRLSVL.

In this sample, this clonotype turned up many times. The chain employs TRBV7-9 and TRBJ2-5, with TRBD2 identical over 9 bases. Trimming removed 5 bases from V and 6 bases from J; junction bases left unmatched: 7. This CDR3 has 14 residues. Germline V CDR1 and CDR2: SEHNR, FQNEAQ (reference sequence). The CDR3 loop is CASSPRTSVQTQYF. The CDR3 DNA reads TGTGCCAGCAGCCCCAGGACTAGCGTACAGACCCAGTACTTC.

This clonotype was detected ten times or more. This rearrangement joins TRBV10-3 to TRBJ2-3; TRBD2 might be the D (6 bases). In germline, CDR1 is ENHRY, CDR2 SYGVKD. The ends were cut back, 6 bases at V and 5 bases at J, with 21 bases in the middle. The CDR3 length is 16 residues. CDR3 region: CAISEGRIQKVDTQYF. DNA of the CDR3: TGTGCCATCAGCGAGGGGAGGATACAGAAAGTAGATACGCAGTATTTT.

The table lists this clonotype with many counts. The chain's CDR3 is CASIGDGLSSVGSYNEQFF. The CDR3 nucleotides read TGTGCCAGCATCGGGGACGGTTTGTCAAGTGTTGGATCCTACAATGAGCAGTTCTTC. The V call is TRBV27, the J call TRBJ2-1, with D perhaps TRBD1 or TRBD2 (5 bases each). Germline V gene data show CDR1 as MNHEY and CDR2 as SMNVEV (reference sequence). V lost 7 bases and J 1 base, leaving 26 bases between the germline ends. The CDR3 is 19 residues long.

This clonotype showed up many times. The J gene is TRBJ1-2, the V gene TRBV5-1; TRBD1 is a possible D gene (6 bases). Germline lookup yields CDR1 SGHRS and CDR2 YFSETQ. The CDR3 contains 15 residues. V dropped 4 bases and J dropped 7 bases, with 20 bases sitting between them. The CDR3 region has the DNA TGCGCCAGCAGCCCGGAACCGGGACACAGCCCTGGCTACACCTTC. Its translation is CASSPEPGHSPGYTF.

There are many counts of this clonotype. The chain carries TRBV7-8 and TRBJ2-5, with TRBD2 matching over 12 bases. In germline, CDR1 is SGHVS, CDR2 FQNEAQ. J gave up 0 bases and V 1 base, and 9 bases lay outside the gene matches. This CDR3 comprises 19 residues. This CDR3 reads CASSLVPSGGAKYQETQYF. The DNA of the CDR3 is TGTGCCAGCAGCTTAGTTCCTAGCGGGGGGGCCAAGTACCAAGAGACCCAGTACTTC.

This clonotype occurred many times. The chain employs TRBV5-5 and TRBJ2-1; D is undetermined. The germline gives CDR1 SGHKS, CDR2 YYEKEE (reference sequence). This CDR3 comprises 12 residues. Trimming left V 1 base short and J 10 bases short, with 9 bases between. This chain's CDR3 is CASSLYVQEQFF. The CDR3 nucleotides read TGTGCCAGCAGCTTGTACGTTCAGGAGCAGTTCTTC.

This clonotype was counted at least ten times. The chain has TRBV9 and TRBJ1-2; TRBD1 aligns across 7 bases. The CDR3 runs to 15 residues. Germline CDR1 SGDLS, CDR2 YYNGEE. The junction had 13 bases not matched to a gene; V was cut back by 3 bases and J by 8 bases. CDR3 in amino acids: CASSARQGGSGGYTF. The CDR3 coding sequence is TGTGCCAGCAGCGCCAGACAGGGCGGGTCGGGAGGCTACACCTTC. The whole variable domain, filled in from reference TRBV9 and TRBJ1-2, reads DSGVTQTPKHLITATGQRVTLRCSPRSGDLSVYWYQQSLDQGLQFLIQYYNGEERAKGNILERFSAQQFPDLHSELNLSSLELGDSALYFCASSARQGGSGGYTFGSGTRLTVV.

The sample holds a few counts of this clonotype. This sequence joins TRBV29-1 and TRBJ2-5; D possibly corresponds to TRBD1 (6 bases). Deletions cut 2 bases from V and 5 bases from J, with 9 bases between. The CDR3 is 12 residues long. Germline values: CDR1 SQVTM, CDR2 ANQGSEA. The CDR3 sequence is CSVELGAETQYF. Here the CDR3 DNA reads TGCAGCGTTGAACTGGGGGCTGAGACCCAGTACTTC.

This clonotype has a count of ten or more. The DNA of the CDR3 is TGCGCCAGCAGCTTGCCAGGGGAGGAGACCCAGTACTTC. This sequence encodes CASSLPGEETQYF. The chain combines TRBV5-1 with TRBJ2-5, with D perhaps matching TRBD1 (6 bases). This CDR3 has 13 amino acids. Between the trimmed V and J ends, which lost 1 base and 5 bases, there was a span of 9 bases. The germline gives CDR1 SGHRS, CDR2 YFSETQ.

Points on this clonotype: This sequence may be a read error, since a much larger clone differs from it by one base. This chain uses TRBV29-1 with TRBJ1-1; 8 bases line up with TRBD1. CDR1 and CDR2 (germline): SQVTM, ANQGSEA. CDR3 length: 15 residues. This CDR3 is CSVVMPGQENTAAFF. CDR3 bases: TGCAGCGTTGTCATGCCGGGACAGGAGAACACTGCAGCTTTCTTT.

This clonotype has only a few counts. This rearrangement joins TRBV3-1 to TRBJ2-3; D is ambiguous. This CDR3 region has 15 residues. The V gene lost 1 base and the J gene lost 1 base, with 9 bases spanning the gap. The germline V gene has CDR1 LGHDT and CDR2 YNNKEL (reference sequence). The CDR3 is CASSQVRLGTDTQYF. CDR3 DNA: TGTGCCAGCAGCCAAGTAAGACTTGGCACAGATACGCAGTATTTT.

The chain combines TRBV7-2 with TRBJ1-4, with D hard to call. The CDR3 runs 15 residues. The germline V and J ends were trimmed by 1 base and 5 bases, with 11 bases remaining between them. Germline CDR1 reads SGHTA; CDR2 reads FQGNSA. CDR3 sequence reads: CASSLVNGKNEKLFF. The CDR3 bases are TGTGCCAGCAGCTTAGTCAATGGGAAAAATGAAAAACTGTTTTTT.

This clonotype has a handful of counts. V gene TRBV3-1 combines with J gene TRBJ2-2; D tentatively fits TRBD1 or TRBD2 (5 bases each). Trimming removed 4 bases at V and 4 bases at J, with 13 bases between. The CDR3 runs 15 residues. From germline, CDR1 is LGHDT and CDR2 YNNKEL (reference sequence). CDR3 coding DNA: TGTGCCAGCAGCCCCCAGGGAGTTCCCACCGGGGAGCTGTTTTTT. It yields the protein CASSPQGVPTGELFF. Together with reference TRBV3-1 and TRBJ2-2, the CDR3 gives the full variable domain: DTAVSQTPKYLVTQMGNDKSIKCEQNLGHDTMYWYKQDSKKFLKIMFSYNNKELIINETVPNRFSPKSPDKAHLNLHINSLELGDSAVYFCASSPQGVPTGELFFGEGSRLTVL.

This clonotype has a count of ten or more. This chain uses TRBV7-2 with TRBJ2-1, with D perhaps TRBD1 (7 bases). V was pared by 5 bases and J by 0 bases, with 17 bases between. The CDR3 length is 17 residues. Germline-derived CDR1 and CDR2 are SGHTA and FQGNSA. DNA of the CDR3: TGTGCCAGCAGCCCCCAGGGGGGCCCGACCTCCTACAATGAGCAGTTCTTC. Encoded protein: CASSPQGGPTSYNEQFF.

V usage is TRBV12-3 or TRBV12-4 and J usage is TRBJ1-4; 8 bases match TRBD1. V lost 4 bases to trimming and J lost 8 bases; unmatched junction nucleotides: 6. The CDR3 has 14 amino acids. CDR3 coding DNA: TGTGCCAGCAGTTCGGACAGGGTAGGGGAAAAACTGTTTTTT. It translates to CASSSDRVGEKLFF.

This clonotype occurred a few times. The chain uses TRBV3-1 and TRBJ1-1; D unclear. The CDR3 has 11 residues. The germline CDR1 and CDR2 sequences are LGHDT and YNNKEL (reference sequence). Trimming took 3 bases from V and 10 from J, leaving 9 bases between them. The CDR3 reads CASSQGLAAFF. The CDR3 DNA reads TGTGCCAGCAGCCAGGGCCTTGCAGCTTTCTTT.

The CDR3 nucleotides are TGTGCCAGCTCACCACCGACTCTTGAGCAGTTCTTC. Its translation: CASSPPTLEQFF. V is TRBV18 and J is TRBJ2-1; D not certain. Trimming left V 0 bases short and J 9 bases short, with 6 bases between. This CDR3 region has 12 residues. Germline CDR1 is KGHSH and CDR2 is LQKENI.

CDR3 loop: CASGSQHLSRTDTQYF. For the CDR3, the DNA is TGTGCTAGTGGTTCTCAGCACCTTAGTCGCACAGATACGCAGTATTTT. The gene calls are TRBV12-5 and TRBJ2-3; D call uncertain. The CDR3 sequence is 16 residues long. CDR1 is LGHNT and CDR2 is FRNRAP in the germline V gene. Trimming took 4 bases from V and 1 from J, leaving 15 bases between them.

This clonotype has just a few counts. V and J are TRBV7-2 and TRBJ2-1; D is perhaps TRBD1 or TRBD2 (5 bases each). V was clipped by 4 bases and J by 8 bases, with 18 bases between them. Germline loops: CDR1 SGHTA, CDR2 FQGNSA. This CDR3 contains 15 residues. The chain's CDR3 is CASSSQWGFRDEQFF. CDR3 DNA sequence: TGTGCCAGCAGCTCTCAATGGGGGTTTAGGGATGAGCAGTTCTTC.

This clonotype appeared many times. This chain uses TRBV11-2 with TRBJ2-1; D might be TRBD1 (5 bases). The CDR3 is 15 residues long. The V end lost 4 bases, the J end lost 2 bases, and 12 bases lay between the germline ends. Per germline, CDR1 SGHAT and CDR2 FQNNGV. As DNA, the CDR3 is TGTGCCAGCAGCTGGTGGGGCCAGCCCTACAATGAGCAGTTCTTC. Translation gives CASSWWGQPYNEQFF. Variable domain in full (rest from reference TRBV11-2 and TRBJ2-1): EAGVAQSPRYKIIEKRQSVAFWCNPISGHATLYWYQQILGQGPKLLIQFQNNGVVDDSQLPKDRFSAERLKGVDSTLKIQPAKLEDSAVYLCASSWWGQPYNEQFFGPGTRLTVL.

This clonotype has only a few counts. This chain uses TRBV7-9 with TRBJ1-2; no firm D call. In germline, CDR1 is SEHNR, CDR2 FQNEAQ (reference sequence). CDR3 length equals 17 residues. The V end was cut by 2 bases, the J end by 6 bases, with 22 bases between. The CDR3 DNA reads TGTGCCAGCAGCTTATTGGGTAGCTCCCCTAACTATGATGGCTACACCTTC. Protein sequence: CASSLLGSSPNYDGYTF.

In its sample, this clonotype was seen many times. The gene calls are TRBV7-9 and TRBJ1-2; a weak D match, TRBD1 (5 bases). Trimming cost V 1 base and J 8 bases, with 8 bases left between them. CDR1 and CDR2 (germline): SEHNR, FQNEAQ (reference sequence). The CDR3 is made up of 12 amino acids. In DNA form, the CDR3 reads TGTGCCAGCAGCTTAGAAAGGGGAGGCTACACCTTC. This codes for CASSLERGGYTF.

This clonotype was observed at least ten times. V gene TRBV5-1 combines with J gene TRBJ2-3, with TRBD1 matching 10 bases. The CDR3 covers 15 residues. Trimming at V came to 3 bases and at J to 4 bases, leaving 5 bases not matched to a gene. Germline V gives CDR1 SGHRS, CDR2 YFSETQ. The CDR3 DNA reads TGCGCCAGCAGCTGGAATGGACAGGGGGCAGATACGCAGTATTTT. Translated, it gives CASSWNGQGADTQYF.

This clonotype was observed at least ten times. This chain links TRBV4-2 with TRBJ2-4; D remains unclear. The CDR3 spans 15 residues. Germline CDR1 reads LGHNA; CDR2 reads YNFKEQ. V lost 2 bases and J 0 bases, leaving 8 bases between the germline ends. CDR3 nucleotides: TGTGCCAGCAGCCAAAGGCATTTAGCCAAAAACATTCAGTACTTC. Protein sequence: CASSQRHLAKNIQYF.

This clonotype has a handful of counts. This chain connects TRBV18 to TRBJ2-7; D is tentatively TRBD1 or TRBD2 (5 bases each). CDR3 length: 15 residues. The germline V gene encodes CDR1 KGHSH and CDR2 LQKENI. V lost 0 bases to trimming and J lost 4 bases, with 13 bases between them. The CDR3 region is CASSPPSGTDYEQYF. Written as DNA, the CDR3 is TGTGCCAGCTCACCACCGTCCGGGACCGATTACGAGCAGTACTTC.

This clonotype turned up a few times. V gene TRBV28 combines with J gene TRBJ2-3, with D perhaps being TRBD1 or TRBD2 (5 bases each). This CDR3 comprises 13 residues. In germline, CDR1 is MDHEN, CDR2 SYDVKM. V was shortened by 10 bases and J by 5 bases, with 16 bases between the two germline ends. The CDR3 DNA sequence: TGTGCCACTTGGGACCTGAATGGAGATACGCAGTATTTT. Translated, it gives CATWDLNGDTQYF. Full variable domain (rest looked up from reference TRBV28 and TRBJ2-3): DVKVTQSSRYLVKRTGEKVFLECVQDMDHENMFWYRQDPGLGLRLIYFSYDVKMKEKGDIPEGYSVSREKKERFSLILESASTNQTSMYLCATWDLNGDTQYFGPGTRLTVL.

This clonotype was recorded many times. The V call is TRBV29-1, the J call TRBJ2-3; weak D call: TRBD1 (5 bases). CDR3 size: 14 residues. V was shortened by 7 bases and J by 1 base, with 15 bases between the two germline ends. Germline CDR1 and CDR2: SQVTM and ANQGSEA. The CDR3 nucleotides are TGCAGCGGCAGAACCAGGGTTGGCACAGATACGCAGTATTTT. Residues: CSGRTRVGTDTQYF.

This clonotype was recorded a few times. The chain uses TRBV27 and TRBJ1-2; TRBD1 aligns across 8 bases. The CDR3 has 14 residues. The J segment lost 0 bases and the V segment lost 6 bases, leaving 3 bases of the junction unmatched. Germline V gene data show CDR1 as MNHEY and CDR2 as SMNVEV (reference sequence). CDR3 DNA: TGTGCCAGCAGGGACAGGGTCGCTAACTATGGCTACACCTTC. Translation gives CASRDRVANYGYTF.